The 4 T cell receptor beta chains presented below share a single source sample, sequenced in a study of blood T cell repertoires in COVID-19. Repertoires were generated with immunoSEQ multiplex PCR, while TCRdb's copy carries only in-frame clones and drops some. The data show a few hundred thousand clones, about 88% seen once. Specimen: peripheral blood. These receptors were obtained from a man in his fifties with COVID-19, enrolled during active disease.

V and J are TRBV6-6 and TRBJ2-3; TRBD2 matches 9 bases. CDR1 and CDR2 from the germline V gene are MNHNY and SVGAGI (reference sequence). The J segment lost 3 bases and the V segment lost 6 bases, leaving 7 bases of the junction unmatched. The CDR3 runs 15 residues. Here the CDR3 DNA reads TGTGCCAGCAGCTATGTAGCGGGAGAAACAGATACGCAGTATTTT. This translates into CASSYVAGETDTQYF.

V gene TRBV4-2 combines with J gene TRBJ2-1, with D maybe TRBD1 (6 bases). Germline V gives CDR1 LGHNA, CDR2 YNFKEQ. CDR3 length equals 17 residues. V was pared by 0 bases and J by 4 bases, with 16 bases between. The CDR3 DNA reads TGTGCCAGCAGCCAAGATAATATGAGGGGACAATACAATGAGCAGTTCTTC. Amino acid sequence: CASSQDNMRGQYNEQFF.

The chain employs TRBV9 and TRBJ2-7; D possibly corresponds to TRBD2 (5 bases). Germline V CDR1 and CDR2: SGDLS, YYNGEE. V dropped 0 bases and J dropped 6 bases, with 22 bases sitting between them. This CDR3 contains 17 residues. The CDR3 spells CASSVAPGVDIWAEQYF. CDR3 in DNA: TGTGCCAGCAGCGTAGCCCCCGGGGTAGACATTTGGGCCGAGCAGTACTTC.

V usage is TRBV6-2 or TRBV6-3 and J usage is TRBJ1-4, with D possibly matching TRBD1 (5 bases). V was pared by 6 bases and J by 1 base, with 24 bases between. The CDR3 is 19 amino acids. In germline, CDR1 is MNHEY, CDR2 SVGEGT. In DNA, the CDR3 is TGTGCCAGCAGCGATCGGCGTAGGGGCAGGGTGGAAACTAATGAAAAACTGTTTTTT. Translating gives CASSDRRRGRVETNEKLFF.